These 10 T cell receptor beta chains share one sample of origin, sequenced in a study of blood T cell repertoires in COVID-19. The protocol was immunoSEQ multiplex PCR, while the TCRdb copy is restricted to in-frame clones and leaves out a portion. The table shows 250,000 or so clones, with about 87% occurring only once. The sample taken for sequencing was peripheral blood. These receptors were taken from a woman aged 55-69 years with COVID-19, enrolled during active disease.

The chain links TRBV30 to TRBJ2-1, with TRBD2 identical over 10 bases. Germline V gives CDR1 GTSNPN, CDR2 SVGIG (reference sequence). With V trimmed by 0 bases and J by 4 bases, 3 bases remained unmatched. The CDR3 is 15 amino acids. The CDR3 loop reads CAWSVPSGSYNEQFF. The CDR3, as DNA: TGTGCCTGGAGTGTACCTAGCGGGAGTTACAATGAGCAGTTCTTC.

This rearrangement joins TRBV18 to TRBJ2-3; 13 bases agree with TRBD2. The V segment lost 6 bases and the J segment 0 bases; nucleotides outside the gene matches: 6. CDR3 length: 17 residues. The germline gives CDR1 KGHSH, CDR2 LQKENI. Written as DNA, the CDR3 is TGTGCCAGCTCTGGACTAGCGGGAGTCACTAGCACAGATACGCAGTATTTT. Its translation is CASSGLAGVTSTDTQYF.

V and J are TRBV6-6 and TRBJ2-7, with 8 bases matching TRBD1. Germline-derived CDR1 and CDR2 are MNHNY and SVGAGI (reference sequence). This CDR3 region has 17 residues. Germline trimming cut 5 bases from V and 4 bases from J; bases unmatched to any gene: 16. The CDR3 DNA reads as TGTGCCAGCAGTCCCCGGGACAGGCGGCCCCCCCTATACGAGCAGTACTTC. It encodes CASSPRDRRPPLYEQYF.

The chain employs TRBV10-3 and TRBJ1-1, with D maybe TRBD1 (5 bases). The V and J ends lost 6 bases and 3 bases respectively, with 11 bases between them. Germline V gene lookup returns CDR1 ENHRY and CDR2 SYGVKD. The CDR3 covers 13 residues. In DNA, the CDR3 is TGTGCCATCAGCGACCAGGGATACACTGAAGCTTTCTTT. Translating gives CAISDQGYTEAFF.

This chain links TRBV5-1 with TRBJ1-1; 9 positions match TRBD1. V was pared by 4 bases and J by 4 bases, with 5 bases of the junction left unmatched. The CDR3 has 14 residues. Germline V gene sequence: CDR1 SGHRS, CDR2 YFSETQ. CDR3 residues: CASSLQGARTEAFF. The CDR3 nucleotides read TGCGCCAGCAGCCTACAGGGGGCGCGCACTGAAGCTTTCTTT.

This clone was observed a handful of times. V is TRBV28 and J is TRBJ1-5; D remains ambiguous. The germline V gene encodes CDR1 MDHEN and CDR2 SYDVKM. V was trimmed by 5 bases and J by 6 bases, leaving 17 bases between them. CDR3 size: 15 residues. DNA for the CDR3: TGTGCCAGCAGTCCAACCAGAACCGGAGGTCAGCCCCAGCATTTT. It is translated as CASSPTRTGGQPQHF.

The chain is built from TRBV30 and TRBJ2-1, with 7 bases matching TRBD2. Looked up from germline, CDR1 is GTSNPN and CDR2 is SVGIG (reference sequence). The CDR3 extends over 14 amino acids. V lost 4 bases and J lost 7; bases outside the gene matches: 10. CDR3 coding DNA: TGTGCCTGGACATTAGCGGGTGGCGGGAATGAGCAGTTCTTC. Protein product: CAWTLAGGGNEQFF.

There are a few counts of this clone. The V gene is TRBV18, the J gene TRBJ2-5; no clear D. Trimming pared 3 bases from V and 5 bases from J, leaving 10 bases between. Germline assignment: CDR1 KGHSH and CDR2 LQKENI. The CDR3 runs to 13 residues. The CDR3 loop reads CASSPGMEETQYF. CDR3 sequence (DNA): TGTGCCAGCTCACCGGGTATGGAGGAGACCCAGTACTTC.

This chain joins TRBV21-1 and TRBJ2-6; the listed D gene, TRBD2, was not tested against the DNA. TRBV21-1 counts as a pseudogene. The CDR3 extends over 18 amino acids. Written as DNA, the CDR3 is TGTGCCAGCAGCAAAGGGACGGGAGAGGGCTCTGGGGCCAACGTCCTGACTTTC. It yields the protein CASSKGTGEGSGANVLTF.

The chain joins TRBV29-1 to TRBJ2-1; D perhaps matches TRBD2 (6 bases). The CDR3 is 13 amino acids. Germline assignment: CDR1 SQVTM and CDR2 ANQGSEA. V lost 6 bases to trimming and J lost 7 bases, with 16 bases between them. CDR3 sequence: CSVVRLVQNEQFF. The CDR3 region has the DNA TGCAGCGTCGTCAGACTAGTACAAAATGAGCAGTTCTTC.